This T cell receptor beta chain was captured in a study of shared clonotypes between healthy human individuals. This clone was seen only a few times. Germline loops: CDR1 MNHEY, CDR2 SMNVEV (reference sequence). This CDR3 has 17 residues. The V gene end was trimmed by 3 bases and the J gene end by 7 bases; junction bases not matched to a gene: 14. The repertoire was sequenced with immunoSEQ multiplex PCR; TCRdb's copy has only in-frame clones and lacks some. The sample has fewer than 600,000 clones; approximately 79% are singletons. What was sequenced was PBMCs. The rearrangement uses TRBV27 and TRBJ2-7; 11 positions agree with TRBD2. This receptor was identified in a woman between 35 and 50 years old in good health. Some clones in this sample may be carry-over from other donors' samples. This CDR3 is CASSFLQGLAGGREQYF. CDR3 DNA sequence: TGTGCCAGCAGTTTCCTCCAGGGGCTAGCGGGAGGAAGGGAGCAGTACTTC.